The 32 T cell receptor beta chains below were found in one sample sequenced in a study of blood T cells in healthy people across ages. Through a sample-barcoded 5' primer and a J-beta primer mix, a second PCR was run for about 6 to 11 cycles. TCRdb recomputed calls from the 5' RACE reads with MiXCR, one row per CDR3 protein. The sample contains about a million distinct CDR3 sequences, more than 30% of which appear only once. The specimen sequenced was blood. All receptors come from a man aged 18-30 years in good health.

The table lists this clonotype with many counts. One base away lies a much larger clone, so this may be a sequencing read error. The gene calls are TRBV7-8 and TRBJ1-2; D is possibly TRBD1 (5 bases). The CDR3 totals 15 residues. CDR1 and CDR2 from the germline V gene are SGHVS and FQNEAQ. The V gene lost 0 bases and the J gene lost 2 bases, with 10 bases spanning the gap. CDR3 in amino acids: CASSLARDSNYGYTF. In DNA, the CDR3 is TGTGCCAGCAGCTTAGCGCGTGACAGCAACTATGGCTACACCTTC.

This clonotype was counted a single time. The CDR3 DNA reads TGCGCCAGCAGCCAAGAGAATGGCTACACCTTC. It yields the protein CASSQENGYTF. This chain joins TRBV4-3 and TRBJ1-2, with D unresolved. Trimming removed 0 bases at V and 6 bases at J, with 2 bases between. CDR3 length equals 11 residues. Germline V gene lookup returns CDR1 LGHNA and CDR2 YSLEER.

This clonotype was recorded only once. The rearrangement joins TRBV9 to TRBJ1-3; 8 bases are shared with TRBD1. The germline gives CDR1 SGDLS, CDR2 YYNGEE. The CDR3 is made up of 15 amino acids. V dropped 3 bases and J dropped 4; count of bases not matched to a gene: 6. The CDR3 spells CASSAGQGEGNTIYF. CDR3 DNA sequence: TGTGCCAGCAGCGCCGGACAGGGAGAAGGAAACACCATATATTTT.

The rearrangement links TRBV5-1 to TRBJ1-1; 8 nucleotides line up with TRBD1. The CDR3 covers 14 residues. V trimming: 4 bases; J trimming: 4 bases; junction bases outside the gene matches: 6. From germline, CDR1 is SGHRS and CDR2 YFSETQ. The CDR3 here is CASSEDREGTEAFF. The CDR3 coding sequence is TGCGCCAGCAGCGAGGACAGGGAGGGCACTGAAGCTTTCTTT.

In its sample, this clonotype was seen a few times. The rearrangement uses TRBV7-2 and TRBJ1-2; 7 bases align to TRBD1. Trimming at V came to 6 bases and at J to 4 bases, leaving 14 bases not matched to a gene. The CDR3 is made up of 16 amino acids. Germline lookup yields CDR1 SGHTA and CDR2 FQGNSA. The CDR3 loop is CASSWKNRDRVYGYTF. In DNA, the CDR3 is TGTGCCAGCAGTTGGAAGAACCGGGACAGAGTCTATGGCTACACCTTC.

The sample holds many counts of this clonotype. V usage is TRBV7-2 and J usage is TRBJ2-3, with 7 bases lining up with TRBD2. The CDR3 has 15 residues. Germline V gives CDR1 SGHTA, CDR2 FQGNSA. Losses at the gene ends were 5 bases for V and 0 bases for J; bases not matched to a gene: 5. The CDR3 is CASSETSQSTDTQYF. In DNA, the CDR3 is TGTGCCAGCAGCGAGACTAGCCAGAGCACAGATACGCAGTATTTT.

The chain carries TRBV7-6 and TRBJ1-4, with D possibly being TRBD1 (5 bases). V gave up 5 bases and J gave up 7 bases, with 14 bases separating them. Germline assignment: CDR1 SGHVS and CDR2 FNYEAQ. CDR3 length: 14 residues. The CDR3 coding sequence is TGTGCCAGCAGCGAAACGTACAGGCCTGAAAAACTGTTTTTT. Its protein is CASSETYRPEKLFF.

The chain has TRBV6-1 and TRBJ1-2; D call uncertain. V was shortened by 1 base and J by 8 bases, with 5 bases between the two germline ends. Germline V gives CDR1 MNHNS, CDR2 SASEGT. This CDR3 region has 11 residues. The CDR3 is CASSEVGGYTF. The CDR3 DNA reads TGTGCCAGCAGTGAAGTTGGGGGCTACACCTTC.

Note on this clonotype: The germline gene is not matched at one end of the junction; a read error may be the cause. This rearrangement joins TRBV7-2 to TRBJ2-2, with D tentatively TRBD2 (5 bases). Germline loops: CDR1 SGHTA, CDR2 FQGNSA. CDR3 size: 14 residues. The CDR3 nucleotides are TGTGCCAGCAGCTATAGGAAGAACACCGGGGAGTTGTTTTTT. This codes for CASSYRKNTGELFF.

This clonotype was seen more than once but under ten times. The V gene is TRBV6-1, the J gene TRBJ1-1; D is unresolved. The CDR3 has 16 amino acids. The germline V and J ends were trimmed by 2 bases and 0 bases, with 13 bases remaining between them. CDR1 is MNHNS and CDR2 is SASEGT in the germline V gene. CDR3 bases: TGTGCCAGCAGTGAAACCTCCCCAGCATTGAACACTGAAGCTTTCTTT. It translates to CASSETSPALNTEAFF.

This clonotype was counted only a few times. The chain uses TRBV21-1 and TRBJ1-5. TRBV21-1 has pseudogene status. The CDR3 is 18 residues long. Here the CDR3 reads CASSTLVFRASGNQPQHF. The CDR3 region has the DNA TGTGCCAGCAGCACCCTCGTCTTTAGGGCATCGGGCAATCAGCCCCAGCATTTT.

This sequence joins TRBV13 and TRBJ1-2, with D unclear. Germline V lookup: CDR1 PRHDT, CDR2 FYEKMQ (reference sequence). The CDR3 is 13 amino acids. V lost 5 bases, J lost 8 bases, and 15 bases lay in between. The CDR3 region is CASSQDGEGGYTF. Written as DNA, the CDR3 is TGTGCCAGCAGCCAAGACGGGGAAGGAGGCTACACCTTC.

The J gene is TRBJ2-4, the V gene TRBV12-3 or TRBV12-4; 10 bases agree with TRBD1. V shed 2 bases and J 9 bases; nucleotides not matched to a gene: 4. This CDR3 spans 14 amino acids. The CDR3 reads CASSLWDRGGIQYF. As DNA, the CDR3 is TGTGCCAGCAGTTTATGGGACAGGGGAGGCATTCAGTACTTC.

The chain links TRBV27 to TRBJ1-1; TRBD1 agrees at 8 bases. The V segment lost 5 bases and the J segment 1 base; nucleotides outside the gene matches: 3. The CDR3 has 14 amino acids. Germline V gene sequence: CDR1 MNHEY, CDR2 SMNVEV (reference sequence). The CDR3 region has the DNA TGTGCCAGCAGTGTACAGGGGGAGAACACTGAAGCTTTCTTT. Translation: CASSVQGENTEAFF.

The chain uses TRBV20-1 and TRBJ1-5; D is unclear. V gave up 5 bases and J gave up 0 bases, with 11 bases separating them. This CDR3 is built from 14 residues. Germline V gene data show CDR1 as DFQATT and CDR2 as SNEGSKA (reference sequence). The CDR3 bases are TGCAGTGCTTTCTCAGACCCTAGCAATCAGCCCCAGCATTTT. Residues: CSAFSDPSNQPQHF.

The genes are TRBV5-6 and TRBJ1-3; no definite D call. The CDR3 sequence is 14 residues long. CDR1 is SGHDT, CDR2 YYEEEE, per germline. The germline V and J ends were trimmed by 1 base and 4 bases, with 9 bases remaining between them. CDR3 coding DNA: TGTGCCAGCAGCTTGACGGCGCTGGGAAACACCATATATTTT. Residues: CASSLTALGNTIYF.

Worth noting for this clonotype: Mismatch with germline at one junction end may stem from a read error. This chain links TRBV7-9 with TRBJ2-2, with D unresolved. This CDR3 is 16 amino acids long. Per the germline V gene, CDR1 is SEHNR and CDR2 is FQNEAQ (reference sequence). Here the CDR3 DNA reads TGTGTCAGCAGCCTAGAGTCGTTGGAGAACACCGGGGAGCTGTTTTTT. It yields the protein CVSSLESLENTGELFF.

This clonotype was found a few times. V and J are TRBV10-3 and TRBJ1-1, with D maybe TRBD1 (5 bases). The CDR3 extends over 15 amino acids. Germline V gene data show CDR1 as ENHRY and CDR2 as SYGVKD. Trimming removed 5 bases at V and 1 base at J, with 14 bases between. The CDR3 DNA reads as TGTGCCATCAGTACGTGCGGGACGGGGAACACTGAAGCTTTCTTT. This encodes CAISTCGTGNTEAFF.

This clonotype was detected only a few times. The CDR3 nucleotides are TGTGCCAGCTCAAGAGACAGGGATCGGAGCGAAAAACTGTTTTTT. This gives the protein CASSRDRDRSEKLFF. The J gene is TRBJ1-4, the V gene TRBV18; 7 bases align to TRBD1. J gave up 8 bases and V 5 bases, and 11 bases lay outside the gene matches. The length of the CDR3 is 15 residues. Germline V gives CDR1 KGHSH, CDR2 LQKENI.

This clonotype was found a few times. The chain is built from TRBV20-1 and TRBJ2-3; 10 positions match TRBD2. With 5 bases clipped from V and 0 bases from J, the junction kept 5 bases outside the gene matches. Germline assignment: CDR1 DFQATT and CDR2 SNEGSKA (reference sequence). This CDR3 comprises 15 residues. The CDR3 loop reads CSAPRTSGSTDTQYF. As DNA, the CDR3 is TGCAGTGCTCCCAGGACTAGCGGAAGCACAGATACGCAGTATTTT.

This chain links TRBV28 with TRBJ2-3; TRBD1 is a possible D gene (6 bases). The V gene lost 5 bases and the J gene lost 11 bases, with 14 bases spanning the gap. The length of the CDR3 is 12 residues. Looked up from germline, CDR1 is MDHEN and CDR2 is SYDVKM. The CDR3 loop reads CASSVTGREQYF. CDR3 DNA: TGTGCCAGCAGTGTTACAGGGCGTGAGCAGTATTTT. Full variable domain (rest looked up from reference TRBV28 and TRBJ2-3): DVKVTQSSRYLVKRTGEKVFLECVQDMDHENMFWYRQDPGLGLRLIYFSYDVKMKEKGDIPEGYSVSREKKERFSLILESASTNQTSMYLCASSVTGREQYFGPGTRLTVL.

This sequence joins TRBV7-2 and TRBJ2-7; D gene unclear. Trimming cost V 2 bases and J 0 bases, with 17 bases left between them. From germline, CDR1 is SGHTA and CDR2 FQGNSA. CDR3 length equals 17 residues. The CDR3 sequence is CASSLRVMGHDSYEQYF. CDR3 bases: TGTGCCAGCAGCTTAAGGGTGATGGGCCATGACTCCTACGAGCAGTACTTC.

In regard to this clonotype: One junction end disagrees with the germline gene, perhaps due to a read error. The chain has TRBV4-2 and TRBJ2-1, with a tentative D call TRBD2 (6 bases). The CDR3 covers 15 residues. Germline assignment: CDR1 LGHNA and CDR2 YNFKEQ. The CDR3 reads CTSSSGTPPLQEQFF. CDR3 nucleotide sequence: TGTACCAGCAGCTCCGGGACTCCGCCCTTGCAGGAGCAGTTCTTC.

The chain joins TRBV4-1 to TRBJ1-2; 8 nucleotides agree with TRBD1. J was trimmed by 5 bases and V by 3 bases; bases with no gene match: 11. Germline V gene lookup returns CDR1 MGHRA and CDR2 YSYEKL. This CDR3 spans 16 amino acids. Written as DNA, the CDR3 is TGCGCCAGCAGCCAGGGGACAGGCCTTGCTGCATATGGCTACACCTTC. This encodes CASSQGTGLAAYGYTF.

This clonotype was recorded a few times. The chain joins TRBV29-1 to TRBJ1-1; no firm D call. The CDR3 contains 12 residues. Germline V gene data show CDR1 as SQVTM and CDR2 as ANQGSEA. Trimming left V 4 bases short and J 6 bases short, with 12 bases between. For the CDR3, the DNA is TGCAGCGTTGTAGTGAGTGAGGCTGAAGCTTTCTTT. It codes for CSVVVSEAEAFF.

This sequence joins TRBV7-2 and TRBJ2-2; 8 positions match TRBD1. The V segment lost 4 bases and the J segment 1 base; nucleotides outside the gene matches: 2. Germline V gene data show CDR1 as SGHTA and CDR2 as FQGNSA. This CDR3 has 15 residues. DNA of the CDR3: TGTGCCAGCAGCTGGACAGGGTTGAACACCGGGGAGCTGTTTTTT. As protein: CASSWTGLNTGELFF. The whole variable domain, remainder taken from reference TRBV7-2 and TRBJ2-2, is GAGVSQSPSNKVTEKGKDVELRCDPISGHTALYWYRQSLGQGLEFLIYFQGNSAPDKSGLPSDRFSAERTGGSVSTLTIQRTQQEDSAVYLCASSWTGLNTGELFFGEGSRLTVL.

The chain carries TRBV7-9 and TRBJ1-1; no definite D call. Germline V CDR1 and CDR2: SEHNR, FQNEAQ (reference sequence). V lost 2 bases to trimming and J lost 8 bases, with 9 bases between them. The CDR3 extends over 12 amino acids. The CDR3 protein is CASSLSSSEAFF. For the CDR3, the DNA is TGTGCCAGCAGCTTATCGTCCAGCGAAGCTTTCTTT.

This chain joins TRBV12-3 or TRBV12-4 and TRBJ1-1, with 7 nucleotides matching TRBD1. J gave up 2 bases and V 1 base, and 4 bases lay outside the gene matches. The CDR3 spans 15 residues. The CDR3 nucleotides read TGTGCCAGCAGTTTAGATGGGACAGTAAACACTGAAGCTTTCTTT. Residues: CASSLDGTVNTEAFF.

The chain employs TRBV25-1 and TRBJ2-6; no clear D. CDR1 is MGHDK and CDR2 is SYGVNS in the germline V gene. The CDR3 consists of 18 residues. With 3 bases removed from V and 4 bases from J, the gap between germline ends came to 19 bases. The CDR3 protein is CASSEQNGPARGANVLTF. In nucleotides, the CDR3 is TGTGCCAGCAGTGAGCAAAATGGGCCCGCGAGAGGGGCCAACGTCCTGACTTTC. The whole variable domain, filled in from reference TRBV25-1 and TRBJ2-6, reads EADIYQTPRYLVIGTGKKITLECSQTMGHDKMYWYQQDPGMELHLIHYSYGVNSTEKGDLSSESTVSRIRTEHFPLTLESARPSHTSQYLCASSEQNGPARGANVLTFGAGSRLTVL.

This chain links TRBV5-1 with TRBJ2-7; D is perhaps TRBD2 (5 bases). The better agreement between TRBJ2-5 and the DNA end casts doubt on the J call. The V gene's germline CDR1 is SGHRS and CDR2 YFSETQ. CDR3 length: 15 amino acids. The CDR3 nucleotides are TGCGCCAGCAGCTTGGCTACGGACTGGGAAACGACCCAGTACTTC. Protein product: CASSLATDWETTQYF.

The table lists this clonotype with a few counts. V and J are TRBV2 and TRBJ2-1; maybe TRBD2 (7 bases). CDR1 is SNHLY and CDR2 is FYNNEI in the germline V gene. V was pared by 6 bases and J by 3 bases, with 18 bases between. The CDR3 is 16 residues long. The CDR3 DNA reads TGTGCCAGCAGGGGAGGGGGGACCCTTCTCTACAATGAGCAGTTCTTC. It translates to CASRGGGTLLYNEQFF.

The chain carries TRBV28 and TRBJ2-7; 8 nucleotides align to TRBD2. The J segment lost 7 bases and the V segment lost 6 bases, leaving 14 bases of the junction unmatched. Germline lookup yields CDR1 MDHEN and CDR2 SYDVKM. The CDR3 spans 15 residues. The CDR3 region is CASRVVTGGVNEQYF. In DNA form, the CDR3 reads TGTGCCAGCAGGGTCGTAACGGGGGGGGTTAATGAGCAGTACTTC.